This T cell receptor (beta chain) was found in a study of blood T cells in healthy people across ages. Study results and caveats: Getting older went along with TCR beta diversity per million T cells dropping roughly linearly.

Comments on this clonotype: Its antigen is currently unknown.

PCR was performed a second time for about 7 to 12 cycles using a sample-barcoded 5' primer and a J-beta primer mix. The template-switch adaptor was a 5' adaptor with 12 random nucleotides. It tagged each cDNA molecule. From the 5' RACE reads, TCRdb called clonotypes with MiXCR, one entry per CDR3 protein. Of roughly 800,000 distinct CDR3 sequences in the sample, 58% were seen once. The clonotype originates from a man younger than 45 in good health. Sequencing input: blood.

CDR3 sequence reads: CASSKLGGGQETQYF. CDR3 nucleotides: TGTGCCAGCAGCAAACTAGGAGGGGGACAAGAGACCCAGTACTTC. V is TRBV28 and J is TRBJ2-5, with D possibly being TRBD1 or TRBD2 (6 bases each). The V gene lost 6 bases and the J gene lost 2 bases, with 16 bases spanning the gap. Germline assignment: CDR1 MDHEN and CDR2 SYDVKM. This CDR3 is 15 amino acids long. The variable domain in full, completed from reference TRBV28 and TRBJ2-5, reads DVKVTQSSRYLVKRTGEKVFLECVQDMDHENMFWYRQDPGLGLRLIYFSYDVKMKEKGDIPEGYSVSREKKERFSLILESASTNQTSMYLCASSKLGGGQETQYFGPGTRLLVL.